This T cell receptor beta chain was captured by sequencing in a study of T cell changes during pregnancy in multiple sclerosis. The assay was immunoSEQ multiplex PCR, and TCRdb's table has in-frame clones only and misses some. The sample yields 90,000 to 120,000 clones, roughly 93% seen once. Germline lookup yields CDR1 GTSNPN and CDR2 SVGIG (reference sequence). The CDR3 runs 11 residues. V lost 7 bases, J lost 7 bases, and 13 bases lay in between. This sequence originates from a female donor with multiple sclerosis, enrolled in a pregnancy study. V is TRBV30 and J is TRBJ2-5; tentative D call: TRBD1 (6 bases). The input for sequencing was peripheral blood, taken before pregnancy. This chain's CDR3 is CALDRTGTQYF. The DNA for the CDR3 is TGTGCCTTGGACAGAACGGGGACCCAGTACTTC. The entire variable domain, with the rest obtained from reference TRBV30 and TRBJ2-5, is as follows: SQTIHQWPATLVQPVGSPLSLECTVEGTSNPNLYWYRQAAGRGLQLLFYSVGIGQISSEVPQNLSASRPQDRQFILSSKKLLLSDSGFYLCALDRTGTQYFGPGTRLLVL.